This T cell receptor beta chain was profiled in a study of cytomegalovirus exposure and HLA in healthy donors. Germline loops: CDR1 MDHEN, CDR2 SYDVKM. V was shortened by 5 bases and J by 4 bases, with 5 bases between the two germline ends. The CDR3 loop spans 11 amino acids. Primers included in the PCR were 60 Vbeta and 13 Jbeta primers. Only in-frame clones appear in the TCRdb table, and some are missing; sequencing was by immunoSEQ multiplex PCR. Found here are more than 100,000 clones, around 77% of them singletons; the top ten hold 0.75% to 0.95%. This clonotype originated in a woman aged 55-75 years in good health and CMV-seronegative. Sample: PBMCs. The gene calls are TRBV28 and TRBJ1-1; D not resolved. The CDR3 sequence is CASSLGTEAFF. CDR3 in DNA: TGTGCCAGCAGTCTCGGCACTGAAGCTTTCTTT.